This T cell receptor (beta chain) was identified during a study of blood T cell repertoires in COVID-19. About the research overall: Samples of COVID-19 (acute and convalescent) were obtained from the United States, Italy and Spain.

Donors in Cohort 3 counted as recovered after two negative PCRs, clearance, or symptom resolution. Method: immunoSEQ multiplex PCR; TCRdb's copy keeps in-frame clones and lacks some. The table lists approximately 450,000 clones, 85% to 90% of them singletons. This CDR3 spans 15 amino acids. Deletions cut 2 bases from V and 4 bases from J, with 14 bases between. Germline V gene data show CDR1 as SGHTA and CDR2 as FQGNSA. The receptor comes from a man in his thirties or forties who had recovered from COVID-19. The rearrangement links TRBV7-2 to TRBJ1-2; perhaps TRBD1 as D (6 bases). The specimen was PBMCs or T cells enriched from blood (not recorded which). The CDR3 nucleotides read TGTGCCAGCAGCTTATCGGCCGGACAGAGCTATGGCTACACCTTC. Protein product: CASSLSAGQSYGYTF. The full variable domain, rest sourced from reference TRBV7-2 and TRBJ1-2, is GAGVSQSPSNKVTEKGKDVELRCDPISGHTALYWYRQSLGQGLEFLIYFQGNSAPDKSGLPSDRFSAERTGGSVSTLTIQRTQQEDSAVYLCASSLSAGQSYGYTFGSGTRLTVV.